This T cell receptor beta chain was obtained from a study of blood T cells in healthy people across ages. For the second PCR, which ran for about 7 to 11 cycles, a sample-barcoded 5' primer and a J-beta primer mix were used. CDR3-containing paired-end reads numbered at least 2.5 million in each sample. A single record per CDR3 protein comes from TCRdb applying MiXCR to the 5' RACE reads. Counted here are 750,000 to 950,000 distinct CDR3 sequences, roughly 26% occurring once; the ten biggest clones make up less than 3.5%. In germline, CDR1 is LGHDT, CDR2 YNNKEL (reference sequence). V dropped 1 base and J dropped 0 bases, with 12 bases sitting between them. This CDR3 is 16 amino acids long. This sample was shared with a second study, whose subject was T cells of mothers and their children. Per that study: The donor cohort consisted of three healthy Caucasian mothers and their six children. Compared with unrelated pairs, related mother-child pairs had slightly higher, non-significant overlap. There were no persistent microchimeric T cell clones detected.

This sequence joins TRBV3-1 and TRBJ2-5; no definite D call. Source material: blood. The TCR originated in a boy aged 5-17 years in good health. CDR3 in amino acids: CASSQGPLIYQETQYF. In DNA, the CDR3 is TGTGCCAGCAGCCAAGGACCTCTTATTTACCAAGAGACCCAGTACTTC.